The rows below give T cell receptor beta chains drawn from one sample of a study of early T cells in non-severe SARS-CoV-2 infection. TCRdb used MiXCR to reprocess the 5' RACE reads, holding one entry per CDR3 protein. This sample has over 25,000 distinct CDR3 sequences; about 6% occur once, and the top ten carry around 13%. The sequenced material came from whole blood. Receptors were obtained from an adult who was a healthcare worker with PCR-confirmed SARS-CoV-2 infection or an uninfected control (not recorded which). CDR3s include the opening cysteine and the closing phenylalanine or tryptophan. Each record gives: V gene, D gene, clone size, J gene, CDR3 protein, CDR3 DNA. D genes are given only for firm matches. For some rows the clone size is stated as once, few or many, or as a class when expanded; others skip it.

V gene: TRBV6-6; D gene: TRBD2; clone size: many; J gene: TRBJ2-3; CDR3 protein: CASSYLGTSGTDTQYF; CDR3 DNA: TGTGCCAGCAGTTACCTTGGAACTAGCGGGACAGATACGCAGTATTTT
V gene: TRBV18; D gene: -; clone size: many; J gene: TRBJ2-5; CDR3 protein: CASSPGGTASQETQYF; CDR3 DNA: TGTGCCAGCTCACCGGGAGGGACAGCTAGCCAAGAGACCCAGTACTTC
V gene: TRBV7-2; D gene: -; clone size: -; J gene: TRBJ1-1; CDR3 protein: CASAGPQGTEAFF; CDR3 DNA: TGTGCCAGCGCCGGTCCGCAGGGGACTGAAGCTTTCTTT
V gene: TRBV20-1; D gene: -; clone size: many; J gene: TRBJ2-6; CDR3 protein: CSAPGGTGANVLTF; CDR3 DNA: TGCAGTGCGCCCGGGGGCACTGGGGCCAACGTCCTGACTTTC
V gene: TRBV11-3; D gene: -; clone size: many; J gene: TRBJ2-1; CDR3 protein: CASSRDSNLYNEQFF; CDR3 DNA: TGTGCCAGCAGCCGCGACAGCAACCTCTACAATGAGCAGTTCTTC
V gene: TRBV10-3; D gene: -; clone size: many; J gene: TRBJ2-1; CDR3 protein: CAISESVEPAKGQFF; CDR3 DNA: TGTGCCATCAGTGAGTCCGTTGAACCCGCAAAGGGGCAGTTCTTC
V gene: TRBV3-1; D gene: TRBD2; clone size: many; J gene: TRBJ2-5; CDR3 protein: CASRPTSDQETQYF; CDR3 DNA: TGTGCCAGCAGGCCTACTAGCGACCAAGAGACCCAGTACTTC
V gene: TRBV2; D gene: -; clone size: few; J gene: TRBJ2-7; CDR3 protein: CASSETTTREQYF; CDR3 DNA: TGTGCCAGCAGTGAAACTACAACTAGGGAGCAGTACTTC
V gene: TRBV12-3/TRBV12-4; D gene: -; clone size: many; J gene: TRBJ2-1; CDR3 protein: CASSFGQRNNEQFF; CDR3 DNA: TGTGCCAGCAGTTTCGGCCAAAGGAACAATGAGCAGTTCTTC
V gene: TRBV12-3/TRBV12-4; D gene: -; clone size: many; J gene: TRBJ2-5; CDR3 protein: CASSRQQETQYF; CDR3 DNA: TGTGCCAGCAGTCGACAGCAAGAGACCCAGTACTTC
V gene: TRBV11-2; D gene: -; clone size: -; J gene: TRBJ1-5; CDR3 protein: CASSLGQKINQPQHF; CDR3 DNA: TGTGCCAGCAGCTTAGGCCAGAAGATCAATCAGCCCCAGCATTTT
V gene: TRBV6-5; D gene: -; clone size: many; J gene: TRBJ1-1; CDR3 protein: CASSYERLGTEAFF; CDR3 DNA: TGTGCCAGCAGTTACGAAAGACTCGGCACTGAAGCTTTCTTT
V gene: TRBV3-1; D gene: TRBD1; clone size: -; J gene: TRBJ2-3; CDR3 protein: CASSQGDRLGDTQYF; CDR3 DNA: TGTGCCAGCAGCCAAGGGGACAGATTGGGAGATACGCAGTATTTT
V gene: TRBV6-1; D gene: TRBD1; clone size: many; J gene: TRBJ1-1; CDR3 protein: CASSRGPNVMNTEAFF; CDR3 DNA: TGTGCCAGCAGCAGGGGGCCCAATGTCATGAACACTGAAGCTTTCTTT
V gene: TRBV10-3; D gene: -; clone size: many; J gene: TRBJ1-1; CDR3 protein: CAISEVSGNTEAFF; CDR3 DNA: TGTGCCATCAGTGAGGTATCAGGGAACACTGAAGCTTTCTTT
V gene: TRBV5-1; D gene: TRBD1; clone size: few; J gene: TRBJ2-7; CDR3 protein: CASSRGQDYEQYF; CDR3 DNA: TGCGCCAGCAGCAGGGGACAGGACTACGAGCAGTACTTC
V gene: TRBV29-1; D gene: -; clone size: -; J gene: TRBJ2-3; CDR3 protein: CSVANGLTGSTQYF; CDR3 DNA: TGCAGCGTTGCTAACGGGCTTACGGGAAGTACGCAGTATTTT
V gene: TRBV29-1; D gene: -; clone size: many; J gene: TRBJ2-5; CDR3 protein: CSARTTADLQETQYF; CDR3 DNA: TGCAGCGCCCGCACAACTGCGGACCTTCAAGAGACCCAGTACTTC
V gene: TRBV7-6; D gene: TRBD1; clone size: many; J gene: TRBJ2-2; CDR3 protein: CASSVRTGGGSGELFF; CDR3 DNA: TGTGCCAGCAGCGTTAGGACAGGGGGAGGTTCCGGGGAGCTGTTTTTT
V gene: TRBV5-1; D gene: TRBD1; clone size: -; J gene: TRBJ2-5; CDR3 protein: CASSEGQAQETQYF; CDR3 DNA: TGCGCCAGCAGCGAGGGACAGGCCCAAGAGACCCAGTACTTC
V gene: TRBV6-1; D gene: -; clone size: many; J gene: TRBJ2-4; CDR3 protein: CASSEVGSQNIQYF; CDR3 DNA: TGTGCCAGCAGTGAAGTGGGCAGTCAAAACATTCAGTACTTC
V gene: TRBV5-6; D gene: TRBD2; clone size: few; J gene: TRBJ2-3; CDR3 protein: CASSPRGLAVLDTQYF; CDR3 DNA: TGTGCCAGCAGCCCCCGGGGACTAGCAGTTCTAGATACGCAGTATTTT
V gene: TRBV7-8; D gene: -; clone size: many; J gene: TRBJ1-5; CDR3 protein: CASSLVGVGLNQPQHF; CDR3 DNA: TGTGCCAGCAGCTTAGTTGGTGTCGGCCTAAATCAGCCCCAGCATTTT
V gene: TRBV5-1; D gene: -; clone size: many; J gene: TRBJ1-1; CDR3 protein: CASSLAGGGWNTEAFF; CDR3 DNA: TGCGCCAGCAGCTTGGCGGGGGGCGGATGGAACACTGAAGCTTTCTTT
V gene: TRBV5-1; D gene: -; clone size: many; J gene: TRBJ2-3; CDR3 protein: CASSSSDAPTDTQYF; CDR3 DNA: TGCGCCAGCAGCTCGAGCGATGCGCCTACAGATACGCAGTATTTT
V gene: TRBV2; D gene: TRBD1; clone size: few; J gene: TRBJ2-5; CDR3 protein: CASSRTGYQETQYF; CDR3 DNA: TGTGCCAGCAGTCGGACAGGATACCAAGAGACCCAGTACTTC
V gene: TRBV30; D gene: TRBD1; clone size: few; J gene: TRBJ1-1; CDR3 protein: CARRTGGGTEAFF; CDR3 DNA: TGTGCCAGACGGACAGGGGGTGGCACTGAAGCTTTCTTT
V gene: TRBV19; D gene: -; clone size: many; J gene: TRBJ2-3; CDR3 protein: CASSMQEADTQYF; CDR3 DNA: TGTGCCAGTAGTATGCAGGAAGCAGATACGCAGTATTTT
V gene: TRBV27; D gene: TRBD2; clone size: many; J gene: TRBJ2-1; CDR3 protein: CASRGLAGTNEQFF; CDR3 DNA: TGTGCCAGCAGGGGACTAGCGGGGACCAATGAGCAGTTCTTC
V gene: TRBV27; D gene: -; clone size: many; J gene: TRBJ2-7; CDR3 protein: CASSYRDGLDEQYF; CDR3 DNA: TGTGCCAGCAGTTACCGGGACGGCCTGGACGAGCAGTACTTC
V gene: TRBV7-6; D gene: -; clone size: few; J gene: TRBJ2-1; CDR3 protein: CASSLGPAGDNEQFF; CDR3 DNA: TGTGCCAGCAGCTTAGGCCCCGCCGGGGACAATGAGCAGTTCTTC
V gene: TRBV25-1; D gene: -; clone size: many; J gene: TRBJ1-5; CDR3 protein: CASSEDTGSNQPQHF; CDR3 DNA: TGTGCCAGCAGTGAGGATACAGGGTCCAATCAGCCCCAGCATTTT
V gene: TRBV4-3; D gene: TRBD1; clone size: many; J gene: TRBJ1-1; CDR3 protein: CASSWDRGLNTEAFF; CDR3 DNA: TGCGCCAGCAGCTGGGACAGGGGGCTGAACACTGAAGCTTTCTTT
V gene: TRBV7-6; D gene: -; clone size: many; J gene: TRBJ2-3; CDR3 protein: CASSLNGGTGDTQYF; CDR3 DNA: TGTGCCAGCAGCTTAAACGGGGGAACGGGAGATACGCAGTATTTT
V gene: TRBV4-1; D gene: -; clone size: medium-sized; J gene: TRBJ1-5; CDR3 protein: CASSQDFGQPQHF; CDR3 DNA: TGCGCCAGCAGCCAAGATTTCGGACAGCCCCAGCATTTT
V gene: TRBV6-1; D gene: -; clone size: many; J gene: TRBJ2-5; CDR3 protein: CASSGNEETQYF; CDR3 DNA: TGTGCCAGCAGTGGGAACGAAGAGACCCAGTACTTC
V gene: TRBV18; D gene: -; clone size: many; J gene: TRBJ2-7; CDR3 protein: CASSPLGGGPYEQYF; CDR3 DNA: TGTGCCAGCTCACCGTTGGGCGGAGGTCCCTACGAGCAGTACTTC
V gene: TRBV7-2; D gene: TRBD2; clone size: many; J gene: TRBJ2-1; CDR3 protein: CASTQRGGRYNEQFF; CDR3 DNA: TGTGCCAGCACCCAGCGGGGGGGCAGGTACAATGAGCAGTTCTTC
V gene: TRBV27; D gene: -; clone size: many; J gene: TRBJ2-3; CDR3 protein: CASSLGTLRGTDTQYF; CDR3 DNA: TGTGCCAGCAGTTTAGGGACCCTCAGGGGCACAGATACGCAGTATTTT
V gene: TRBV6-7; D gene: -; clone size: many; J gene: TRBJ2-5; CDR3 protein: CASSYSGHQETQYF; CDR3 DNA: TGTGCCAGCAGTTACTCGGGACACCAAGAGACCCAGTACTTC
V gene: TRBV27; D gene: -; clone size: many; J gene: TRBJ2-7; CDR3 protein: CASSPEGRLLSYEQYF; CDR3 DNA: TGTGCCAGCAGTCCAGAGGGACGCCTCCTCTCCTACGAGCAGTACTTC
V gene: TRBV10-2; D gene: TRBD1; clone size: -; J gene: TRBJ1-5; CDR3 protein: CASSVTGGSQPQHF; CDR3 DNA: TGCGCCAGCAGCGTTACAGGGGGCAGTCAGCCCCAGCATTTT
V gene: TRBV7-3; D gene: -; clone size: many; J gene: TRBJ2-1; CDR3 protein: CASSLIVGNEQFF; CDR3 DNA: TGTGCCAGCAGCTTAATCGTAGGTAATGAGCAGTTCTTC
V gene: TRBV28; D gene: -; clone size: many; J gene: TRBJ2-1; CDR3 protein: CASGQRNEQFF; CDR3 DNA: TGTGCCAGCGGACAGCGCAATGAGCAGTTCTTC